The 6 T cell receptor beta chains given below trace back to one sample, sequenced in a study of cytomegalovirus exposure and HLA in healthy donors. PCR primers comprised 60 Vbeta and 13 Jbeta primers. Assay used: immunoSEQ multiplex PCR; TCRdb lists only in-frame clones, some missing. Of approximately 160,000 clones detected, under 85% appear once; the ten largest clones hold 4.8%. The sequenced sample consisted of PBMCs. The receptor set was obtained from a man younger than 35 in good health and CMV-seronegative.

This rearrangement joins TRBV5-6 to TRBJ2-1; 13 bases line up with TRBD2. The V segment lost 3 bases and the J segment 6 bases; nucleotides outside the gene matches: 12. CDR1 SGHDT and CDR2 YYEEEE come from the germline V gene. This CDR3 has 18 residues. The CDR3, as DNA: TGTGCCAGCAGCTGGGGCGGACTAGCGGGGGAGAATGCCAATGAGCAGTTCTTC. The encoded protein is CASSWGGLAGENANEQFF.

Remarks on this clone: The same CDR3 is also encoded by other DNA sequences in this sample. V usage is TRBV6-5 and J usage is TRBJ2-3; TRBD1 might be the D (5 bases). The CDR3 loop spans 13 amino acids. The germline V gene has CDR1 MNHEY and CDR2 SVGAGI. Trimming took 6 bases from V and 3 from J, leaving 10 bases between them. The CDR3 loop reads CASRLQGTDTQYF. The CDR3 nucleotides are TGTGCCAGCAGGCTCCAGGGAACAGATACGCAGTATTTT.

The chain recombines TRBV7-9 with TRBJ2-1, with a weak D call TRBD2 (5 bases). Germline V gene data show CDR1 as SEHNR and CDR2 as FQNEAQ (reference sequence). V lost 5 bases and J 0 bases, leaving 14 bases between the germline ends. The CDR3 length is 16 residues. CDR3 nucleotide sequence: TGTGCCAGCAGCCCAAAGACTGGACTCTCCTACAATGAGCAGTTCTTC. Protein: CASSPKTGLSYNEQFF.

This clone has just a few counts. The chain combines TRBV10-2 with TRBJ2-1; 11 nucleotides agree with TRBD2. Germline lookup yields CDR1 WSHSY and CDR2 SAAADI. CDR3 size: 16 residues. J gave up 4 bases and V 3 bases, and 5 bases lay outside the gene matches. As DNA, the CDR3 is TGCGCCAGCAGTGACCTAGCGGGGGGTAGATACAATGAGCAGTTCTTC. This translates into CASSDLAGGRYNEQFF.

In its sample, this clone was seen a few times. The CDR3: CASSQDDRNTEAFF. Written as DNA, the CDR3 is TGTGCCAGCAGCCAAGATGATAGGAACACTGAAGCTTTCTTT. The chain employs TRBV4-2 and TRBJ1-1; D is unresolved. Germline V gene sequence: CDR1 LGHNA, CDR2 YNFKEQ. V lost 0 bases to trimming and J lost 1 base, with 6 bases between them. This CDR3 comprises 14 residues.

This clone has just a few counts. The chain combines TRBV25-1 with TRBJ1-1, with TRBD1 as a possible D gene (6 bases). This CDR3 is 15 amino acids long. V lost 5 bases and J lost 1, with 14 bases in between. Germline V gives CDR1 MGHDK, CDR2 SYGVNS. This CDR3 reads CASSKGGTANTEAFF. CDR3 DNA sequence: TGTGCCAGCAGTAAGGGGGGGACGGCGAACACTGAAGCTTTCTTT.